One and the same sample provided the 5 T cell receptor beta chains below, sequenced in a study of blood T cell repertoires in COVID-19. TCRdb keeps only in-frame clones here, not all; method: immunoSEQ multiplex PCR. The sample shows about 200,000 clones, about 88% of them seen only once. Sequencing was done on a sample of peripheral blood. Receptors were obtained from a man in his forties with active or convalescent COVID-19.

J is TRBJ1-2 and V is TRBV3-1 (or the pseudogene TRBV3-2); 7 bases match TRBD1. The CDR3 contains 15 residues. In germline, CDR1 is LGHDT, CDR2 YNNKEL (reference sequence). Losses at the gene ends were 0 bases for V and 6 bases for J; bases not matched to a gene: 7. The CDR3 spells CASSQEATGTHGYTF. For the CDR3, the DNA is TGTGCCAGCAGCCAAGAAGCGACAGGGACCCATGGCTACACCTTC.

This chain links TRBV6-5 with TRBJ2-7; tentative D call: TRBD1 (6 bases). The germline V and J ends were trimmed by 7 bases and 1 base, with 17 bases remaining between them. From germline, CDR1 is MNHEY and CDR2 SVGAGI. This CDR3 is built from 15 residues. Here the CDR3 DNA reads TGTGCCAGCACTCCAGGACAGTTGACTTCCTACGAGCAGTACTTC. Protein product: CASTPGQLTSYEQYF.

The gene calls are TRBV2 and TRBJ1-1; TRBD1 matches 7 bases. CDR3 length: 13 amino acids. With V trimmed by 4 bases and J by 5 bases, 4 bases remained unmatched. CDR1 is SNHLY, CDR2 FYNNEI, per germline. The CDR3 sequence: CASSVGTVTEAFF. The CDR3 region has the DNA TGTGCCAGCAGTGTAGGGACAGTAACTGAAGCTTTCTTT.

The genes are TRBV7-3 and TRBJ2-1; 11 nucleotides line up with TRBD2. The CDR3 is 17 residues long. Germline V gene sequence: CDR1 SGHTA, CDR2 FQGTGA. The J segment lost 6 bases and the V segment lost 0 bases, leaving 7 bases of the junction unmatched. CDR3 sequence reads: CASSLTPTSGGLNEQFF. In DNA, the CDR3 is TGTGCCAGCAGCTTAACTCCTACTAGCGGGGGTCTCAATGAGCAGTTCTTC.

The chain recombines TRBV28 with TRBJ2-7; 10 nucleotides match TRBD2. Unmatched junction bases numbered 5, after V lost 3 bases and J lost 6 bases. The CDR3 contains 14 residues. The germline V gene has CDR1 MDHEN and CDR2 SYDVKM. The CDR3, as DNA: TGTGCCAGCAGTTTTGGGACTAGCGTCTCCGAGCAGTACTTC. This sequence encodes CASSFGTSVSEQYF.